These 12 T cell receptor beta chains share one sample of origin, sequenced in a study of T cell changes during pregnancy in multiple sclerosis. Profiled with immunoSEQ multiplex PCR; TCRdb holds only in-frame clones, not every one. Found here are more than 11,000 clones, 85% to 95% of them singletons; the top ten hold approximately 2.6%. This specimen consisted of peripheral blood, obtained in the second trimester of pregnancy. The receptors were sampled from a female donor in good health, enrolled as a control in a pregnancy study.

The chain links TRBV7-6 to TRBJ2-3, with 9 bases identical to TRBD1. In germline, CDR1 is SGHVS, CDR2 FNYEAQ. CDR3 length: 16 residues. The ends lost 4 bases at V and 2 bases at J; junction bases unmatched: 7. The CDR3 region has the DNA TGTGCCAGCAGCTCCCGACAGGGGGTCTACACAGATACGCAGTATTTT. It yields the protein CASSSRQGVYTDTQYF.

The count of this clone is one. The V and J genes are TRBV19 and TRBJ2-7; D ambiguous. V gave up 0 bases and J gave up 6 bases, with 9 bases separating them. The CDR3 loop spans 13 amino acids. Germline V gene sequence: CDR1 LNHDA, CDR2 SQIVND (reference sequence). The CDR3 is CASSIDLYSEQYF. The DNA for the CDR3 is TGTGCCAGTAGTATAGATCTATACTCCGAGCAGTACTTC.

V gene TRBV4-2 combines with J gene TRBJ2-7; 8 bases align to TRBD2. V dropped 3 bases and J dropped 0; count of bases not matched to a gene: 7. The germline V gene encodes CDR1 LGHNA and CDR2 YNFKEQ. The length of the CDR3 is 16 residues. DNA of the CDR3: TGTGCCAGCAGCCAGGAACTAGCGGTGAGCTCCTACGAGCAGTACTTC. Translation gives CASSQELAVSSYEQYF.

The rearrangement links TRBV5-4 to TRBJ2-3, with D uncertain. The V gene lost 4 bases and the J gene lost 4 bases, with 10 bases spanning the gap. Germline V gene sequence: CDR1 SGHNT, CDR2 YYREEE (reference sequence). The CDR3 is 13 amino acids. The CDR3 spells CASSPIEADTQYF. For the CDR3, the DNA is TGTGCCAGCAGCCCAATAGAAGCAGATACGCAGTATTTT.

V gene TRBV7-2 combines with J gene TRBJ2-4; the match to TRBD2 covers 8 bases. The CDR3 is 14 residues long. CDR1 is SGHTA, CDR2 FQGNSA, per germline. V lost 7 bases to trimming and J lost 8 bases; unmatched junction nucleotides: 10. CDR3 loop: CASTTGLAPDIQYF. The CDR3 DNA is TGTGCCAGCACCACAGGACTAGCTCCGGACATTCAGTACTTC.

The rearrangement links TRBV7-2 to TRBJ2-5; 10 positions agree with TRBD2. V lost 1 base and J lost 2; bases outside the gene matches: 4. CDR3 size: 16 residues. Germline assignment: CDR1 SGHTA and CDR2 FQGNSA. CDR3: CASSLGAGGVQETQYF. CDR3 coding DNA: TGTGCCAGCAGCTTAGGAGCGGGAGGGGTTCAAGAGACCCAGTACTTC.

This rearrangement joins TRBV7-3 to TRBJ2-3, with D hard to call. V was trimmed by 5 bases and J by 0 bases, leaving 12 bases between them. Per the germline V gene, CDR1 is SGHTA and CDR2 is FQGTGA. The CDR3 runs to 15 residues. CDR3 sequence reads: CASSPGPGSTDTQYF. The CDR3 nucleotides read TGTGCCAGCAGCCCGGGTCCTGGGAGCACAGATACGCAGTATTTT.

J is TRBJ1-1 and V is TRBV14, with D unclear. Deletions cut 3 bases from V and 6 bases from J, with 5 bases between. This CDR3 is built from 11 residues. The germline V gene encodes CDR1 SGHDN and CDR2 FVKESK. DNA of the CDR3: TGTGCCAGCAGCCACCGAGCTGAAGCTTTCTTT. Amino acids: CASSHRAEAFF.

The J gene is TRBJ1-2, the V gene TRBV5-6; 9 bases are a match to TRBD1. The germline CDR1 and CDR2 sequences are SGHDT and YYEEEE. This CDR3 spans 14 amino acids. Germline trimming cut 5 bases from V and 1 base from J; bases unmatched to any gene: 3. CDR3 amino acids: CASRRQGGNYGYTF. CDR3 coding DNA: TGTGCCAGCAGACGACAGGGGGGTAACTATGGCTACACCTTC. Complete variable domain (other parts from reference TRBV5-6 and TRBJ1-2): DAGVTQSPTHLIKTRGQQVTLRCSPKSGHDTVSWYQQALGQGPQFIFQYYEEEERQRGNFPDRFSGHQFPNYSSELNVNALLLGDSALYLCASRRQGGNYGYTFGSGTRLTVV.

The chain combines TRBV19 with TRBJ1-4, with TRBD1 identical over 7 bases. V dropped 1 base and J dropped 7; count of bases not matched to a gene: 3. This CDR3 is 14 amino acids long. The germline V gene encodes CDR1 LNHDA and CDR2 SQIVND (reference sequence). DNA for the CDR3: TGTGCCAGTAGTATAGTGGACAGGACTGAAAAACTGTTTTTT. Amino acid sequence: CASSIVDRTEKLFF.

The chain uses TRBV11-2 and TRBJ2-7, with a possible D match to TRBD2 (6 bases). This CDR3 has 19 residues. V was shortened by 5 bases and J by 2 bases, with 28 bases between the two germline ends. Looked up from germline, CDR1 is SGHAT and CDR2 is FQNNGV. The CDR3 here is CASSPRPSRGSGLPYEQYF. For the CDR3, the DNA is TGTGCCAGCAGCCCCCGGCCCTCCCGGGGGAGCGGGCTTCCCTACGAGCAGTACTTC.

The V call is TRBV30, the J call TRBJ2-5, with D perhaps matching TRBD2 (6 bases). CDR1 and CDR2 from the germline V gene are GTSNPN and SVGIG (reference sequence). This CDR3 spans 13 amino acids. V dropped 1 base and J dropped 5 bases, with 11 bases sitting between them. CDR3: CAWSATSQETQYF. CDR3 coding DNA: TGTGCCTGGAGTGCGACTAGTCAGGAGACCCAGTACTTC.